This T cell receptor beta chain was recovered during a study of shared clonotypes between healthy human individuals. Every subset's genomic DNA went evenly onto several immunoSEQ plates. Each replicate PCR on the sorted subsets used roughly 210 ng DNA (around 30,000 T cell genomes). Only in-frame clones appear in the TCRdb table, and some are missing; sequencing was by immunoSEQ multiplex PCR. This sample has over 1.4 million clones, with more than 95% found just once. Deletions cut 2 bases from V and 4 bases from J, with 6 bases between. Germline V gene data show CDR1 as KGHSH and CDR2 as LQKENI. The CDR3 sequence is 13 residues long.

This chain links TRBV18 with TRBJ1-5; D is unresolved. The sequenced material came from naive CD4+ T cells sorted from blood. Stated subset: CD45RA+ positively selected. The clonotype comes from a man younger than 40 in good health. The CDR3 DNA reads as TGTGCCAGCTCACCATCCGTTAATCAGCCCCAGCATTTT. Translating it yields CASSPSVNQPQHF.